The 28 T cell receptor beta chains below come from one sample, sequenced in a study of OX40 agonist ivuxolimab in advanced cancers. The receptor library was made with the immunoSEQ multiplex PCR assay. Not all clones reach the TCRdb copy of this immuneACCESS table, which keeps in-frame sequences only. Checked studies attribute under half of the gap to unresolved V genes and leave the rest unexplained. The sample records over 85,000 clones, approximately 89% of which are singletons. Clones ranked in the top ten supply around 0.27% of the sample. This specimen consisted of CD4+ or CD8+ T cells sorted from blood, obtained in a trial of the OX40 agonist ivuxolimab. These receptor sequences come from an adult with an advanced solid tumor such as melanoma, head and neck, liver or kidney cancer.

The chain is built from TRBV12-5 and TRBJ2-2, with 12 bases matching TRBD2. Germline CDR1 is LGHNT and CDR2 is FRNRAP. J was trimmed by 7 bases and V by 4 bases; bases with no gene match: 7. The length of the CDR3 is 16 residues. The CDR3 protein is CASGSTSGRVYGELFF. CDR3 DNA: TGTGCTAGTGGTTCGACTAGCGGGAGAGTTTACGGGGAGCTGTTTTTT. The full variable domain, in which reference TRBV12-5 and TRBJ2-2 provide the parts outside the CDR3, is DARVTQTPRHKVTEMGQEVTMRCQPILGHNTVFWYRQTMMQGLELLAYFRNRAPLDDSGMPKDRFSAEMPDATLATLKIQPSEPRDSAVYFCASGSTSGRVYGELFFGEGSRLTVL.

This chain connects TRBV19 to TRBJ1-2; perhaps TRBD1 as D (5 bases). Trimming shortened V by 7 bases and J by 8 bases, and 17 bases separated the two germline ends. The CDR3 is made up of 13 amino acids. Germline assignment: CDR1 LNHDA and CDR2 SQIVND (reference sequence). DNA of the CDR3: TGTGCCAGTAAGGAGAGGGGAACTTTCGGCTACACCTTC. Its protein product is CASKERGTFGYTF.

The rearrangement links TRBV6-5 to TRBJ2-7; 9 bases agree with TRBD1. Germline CDR1 and CDR2: MNHEY and SVGAGI. The CDR3 consists of 14 residues. Trimming cost V 6 bases and J 2 bases; bases outside gene matches: 5. The DNA of the CDR3 is TGTGCCAGCAGGTTGGGACAGGGAACCTACGAGCAGTACTTC. Its translation is CASRLGQGTYEQYF.

V is TRBV11-3 and J is TRBJ2-1; D not certain. This CDR3 spans 13 amino acids. The germline CDR1 and CDR2 sequences are SGHNT and YENEEA. V was cut by 5 bases and J by 10 bases, with 15 bases left in between. CDR3: CASSPLGRVEQFF. The CDR3 bases are TGTGCCAGCAGCCCCTTGGGAAGAGTCGAGCAGTTCTTC.

This clone was counted a single time. The V and J genes are TRBV18 and TRBJ1-1; D possibly corresponds to TRBD1 (5 bases). Trimming pared 1 base from V and 0 bases from J, leaving 9 bases between. The germline V gene has CDR1 KGHSH and CDR2 LQKENI. This CDR3 has 15 residues. The CDR3 DNA reads TGTGCCAGCTCACCACTCGGGGCAGTGAACACTGAAGCTTTCTTT. Translated, it gives CASSPLGAVNTEAFF.

This clone was seen only once. J is TRBJ2-3 and V is TRBV15; a weak D match, TRBD2 (5 bases). The V gene lost 5 bases and the J gene lost 10 bases, with 13 bases spanning the gap. Germline CDR1 reads LNHNV; CDR2 reads YYDKDF (reference sequence). This CDR3 comprises 12 residues. DNA for the CDR3: TGTGCCACCAGCCTAGGAGGCCTAGCGCAGTATTTT. Its translation is CATSLGGLAQYF.

The chain employs TRBV14 and TRBJ1-6; D is unclear. Germline values: CDR1 SGHDN, CDR2 FVKESK. V was pared by 4 bases and J by 2 bases, with 0 bases between. The CDR3 length is 12 residues. The CDR3 region is CASSPYNSPLHF. The CDR3 coding sequence is TGTGCCAGCAGCCCCTATAATTCACCCCTCCACTTT. Full variable domain (missing parts from reference TRBV14 and TRBJ1-6): EAGVTQFPSHSVIEKGQTVTLRCDPISGHDNLYWYRRVMGKEIKFLLHFVKESKQDESGMPNNRFLAERTGGTYSTLKVQPAELEDSGVYFCASSPYNSPLHFGNGTRLTVT.

The chain recombines TRBV6-5 with TRBJ2-3, with D maybe TRBD1 (6 bases). V was trimmed by 7 bases and J by 6 bases, leaving 14 bases between them. The CDR3 spans 13 residues. The germline CDR1 and CDR2 sequences are MNHEY and SVGAGI. Here the CDR3 reads CASTHRVSDTQYF. The CDR3 nucleotides are TGTGCCAGCACCCACAGGGTTTCGGATACGCAGTATTTT.

The chain recombines TRBV19 with TRBJ1-1; 8 positions match TRBD1. V was pared by 7 bases and J by 4 bases, with 11 bases of the junction left unmatched. The CDR3 is 15 residues long. Germline loops: CDR1 LNHDA, CDR2 SQIVND (reference sequence). The CDR3 DNA sequence: TGTGCCAGTATCCCTCCCGGGACAGGAGGCACTGAAGCTTTCTTT. Translated: CASIPPGTGGTEAFF.

This chain connects TRBV7-8 to TRBJ2-5; no definite D call. Germline CDR1 and CDR2: SGHVS and FQNEAQ. Trimming shortened V by 3 bases and J by 5 bases, and 4 bases separated the two germline ends. CDR3 length equals 11 residues. CDR3 region: CASSFGETQYF. CDR3 coding DNA: TGTGCCAGCAGCTTCGGCGAGACCCAGTACTTC.

V and J are TRBV28 and TRBJ2-7; TRBD1 matches 9 bases. CDR3 length: 14 residues. V was clipped by 6 bases and J by 2 bases; unmatched bases: 5. In germline, CDR1 is MDHEN, CDR2 SYDVKM. The CDR3 protein is CASRQQGAAYEQYF. The CDR3 nucleotides read TGTGCCAGCAGGCAACAGGGGGCGGCCTACGAGCAGTACTTC.

Note on this clone: One end of the junction is discordant with germline, which a read error may explain. Distinct nucleotide sequences in the sample also encode this CDR3. The CDR3 DNA reads TGTGCCAGTAGTGGGCTAGCGGCCTACGAGCAATACTTC. Translation: CASSGLAAYEQYF. V usage is TRBV19 and J usage is TRBJ2-7; 7 nucleotides line up with TRBD2. Germline V gene sequence: CDR1 LNHDA, CDR2 SQIVND (reference sequence). The CDR3 is 13 amino acids.

The chain uses TRBV4-1 and TRBJ2-7; 12 bases are shared with TRBD2. This CDR3 is built from 17 residues. Germline trimming cut 1 base from V and 2 bases from J; bases unmatched to any gene: 6. Per germline, CDR1 MGHRA and CDR2 YSYEKL. In nucleotides, the CDR3 is TGCGCCAGCAGCCAAGGGCCGAGGACTAGCGGGGCCTACGAGCAGTACTTC. This gives the protein CASSQGPRTSGAYEQYF.

The rearrangement joins TRBV7-2 to TRBJ2-3, with 9 bases fitting TRBD1. Germline values: CDR1 SGHTA, CDR2 FQGNSA. This CDR3 has 15 amino acids. J gave up 8 bases and V 6 bases, and 12 bases lay outside the gene matches. The CDR3 coding sequence is TGTGCCAGCAGTTCCGGGACAGGGAATTTGGGTACGCAGTATTTT. Amino acids: CASSSGTGNLGTQYF. Supplemented by reference TRBV7-2 and TRBJ2-3, the full variable domain reads GAGVSQSPSNKVTEKGKDVELRCDPISGHTALYWYRQSLGQGLEFLIYFQGNSAPDKSGLPSDRFSAERTGGSVSTLTIQRTQQEDSAVYLCASSSGTGNLGTQYFGPGTRLTVL.

The V gene is TRBV28, the J gene TRBJ1-5; D call uncertain. V shed 4 bases and J shed 1 base, with 14 bases lying between them. Per the germline V gene, CDR1 is MDHEN and CDR2 is SYDVKM. The CDR3 spans 16 residues. The CDR3 spells CASSSDFLGSNQPQHF. Written as DNA, the CDR3 is TGTGCCAGCAGTTCCGACTTCTTAGGGAGCAATCAGCCCCAGCATTTT. The variable domain in full, completed from reference TRBV28 and TRBJ1-5, reads DVKVTQSSRYLVKRTGEKVFLECVQDMDHENMFWYRQDPGLGLRLIYFSYDVKMKEKGDIPEGYSVSREKKERFSLILESASTNQTSMYLCASSSDFLGSNQPQHFGDGTRLSIL.

This sequence joins TRBV6-5 and TRBJ2-1, with D uncertain. Germline V gene data show CDR1 as MNHEY and CDR2 as SVGAGI. Trimming left V 4 bases short and J 8 bases short, with 6 bases between. This CDR3 has 11 residues. The CDR3 here is CASSSSDEQFF. The CDR3, as DNA: TGTGCCAGCAGTTCATCGGATGAGCAGTTCTTC.

This chain uses TRBV11-2 with TRBJ1-1, with 7 bases matching TRBD1. With 3 bases clipped from V and 4 bases from J, the junction kept 5 bases outside the gene matches. CDR1 is SGHAT and CDR2 is FQNNGV in the germline V gene. CDR3 length: 14 amino acids. CDR3 region: CASSFNRGSTEAFF. Written as DNA, the CDR3 is TGTGCCAGCAGCTTTAACAGGGGTTCCACTGAAGCTTTCTTT.

The chain carries TRBV9 and TRBJ2-2; 7 bases are shared with TRBD2. In germline, CDR1 is SGDLS, CDR2 YYNGEE. The CDR3 is 16 amino acids. Germline trimming cut 2 bases from V and 5 bases from J; bases unmatched to any gene: 9. Here the CDR3 reads CASSVLRGLWTGELFF. In DNA form, the CDR3 reads TGTGCCAGCAGCGTTCTCCGGGGACTATGGACCGGGGAGCTGTTTTTT.

The chain recombines TRBV5-1 with TRBJ2-3; 13 nucleotides agree with TRBD2. Losses at the gene ends were 4 bases for V and 0 bases for J; bases not matched to a gene: 8. CDR1 is SGHRS and CDR2 is YFSETQ in the germline V gene. This CDR3 region has 18 residues. This CDR3 is CASSHRPGLAGSTDTQYF. CDR3 sequence (DNA): TGCGCCAGCAGCCACCGTCCGGGACTAGCGGGGAGCACAGATACGCAGTATTTT.

J is TRBJ2-1 and V is TRBV5-4; 9 bases match TRBD2. This CDR3 is 15 amino acids long. Losses at the gene ends were 1 base for V and 6 bases for J; bases not matched to a gene: 5. CDR1 SGHNT and CDR2 YYREEE come from the germline V gene (reference sequence). The CDR3 loop is CASSLRAGGRNEQFF. As DNA, the CDR3 is TGTGCCAGCAGCTTGCGAGCGGGGGGCCGCAATGAGCAGTTCTTC.

The table lists this clone with a few counts. The V and J genes are TRBV29-1 and TRBJ1-1; 9 bases line up with TRBD1. Trimming removed 5 bases from V and 6 bases from J; junction bases left unmatched: 25. This CDR3 has 19 residues. Germline loops: CDR1 SQVTM, CDR2 ANQGSEA. The CDR3 coding sequence is TGCAGCGTTCAGTTTTCCTTCTTCCGGGACAGGGCGATTATGCCTGAAGCTTTCTTT. This encodes CSVQFSFFRDRAIMPEAFF.

The rearrangement links TRBV20-1 to TRBJ1-4; no clear D. Germline V lookup: CDR1 DFQATT, CDR2 SNEGSKA (reference sequence). Trimming removed 1 base from V and 11 bases from J, with 8 bases in between. This CDR3 spans 11 amino acids. The CDR3 region is CSARGEGKLFF. CDR3 sequence (DNA): TGCAGTGCTAGAGGGGAAGGGAAACTGTTTTTT.

The chain combines TRBV11-2 with TRBJ2-7; 9 positions match TRBD1. The germline CDR1 and CDR2 sequences are SGHAT and FQNNGV. This CDR3 has 14 amino acids. V lost 4 bases and J lost 5; bases outside the gene matches: 6. CDR3 in DNA: TGTGCCAGCAGCTCTCCGGGACAGGGCGACGAGCAGTACTTC. Its protein product is CASSSPGQGDEQYF.

The CDR3 here is CASSPGTAGNEKLFF. DNA of the CDR3: TGTGCCAGCAGCCCCGGGACAGCTGGTAATGAAAAACTGTTTTTT. V gene TRBV7-9 combines with J gene TRBJ1-4; 7 bases align to TRBD1. The V gene end was trimmed by 5 bases and the J gene end by 4 bases; junction bases not matched to a gene: 7. Per the germline V gene, CDR1 is SEHNR and CDR2 is FQNEAQ (reference sequence). The CDR3 is made up of 15 amino acids.

V is TRBV5-4 and J is TRBJ2-7, with 7 nucleotides matching TRBD1. The CDR3 loop spans 15 amino acids. The junction had 5 bases not matched to a gene; V was cut back by 2 bases and J by 0 bases. Looked up from germline, CDR1 is SGHNT and CDR2 is YYREEE (reference sequence). This chain's CDR3 is CASSLGQVDSYEQYF. The CDR3 DNA sequence: TGTGCCAGCAGCTTAGGACAGGTTGACTCCTACGAGCAGTACTTC.

The CDR3 nucleotides are TGTGCCGGCGGGGTCACAAGCACTGAAGCTTTCTTT. Its translation: CAGGVTSTEAFF. The V gene is TRBV2, the J gene TRBJ1-1; D is undetermined. The germline V gene has CDR1 SNHLY and CDR2 FYNNEI. The CDR3 spans 12 residues. V was clipped by 11 bases and J by 4 bases, with 14 bases between them.

The rearrangement links TRBV28 to TRBJ1-1; D gene unclear. Per germline, CDR1 MDHEN and CDR2 SYDVKM. V lost 7 bases and J lost 0, with 12 bases in between. The CDR3 runs 14 residues. CDR3 amino acids: CASTETFMNTEAFF. The CDR3 bases are TGTGCCAGCACCGAGACCTTCATGAACACTGAAGCTTTCTTT. Full variable domain (outside the CDR3, taken from reference TRBV28 and TRBJ1-1): DVKVTQSSRYLVKRTGEKVFLECVQDMDHENMFWYRQDPGLGLRLIYFSYDVKMKEKGDIPEGYSVSREKKERFSLILESASTNQTSMYLCASTETFMNTEAFFGQGTRLTVV.

This clone showed up just a few times. The genes are TRBV5-4 and TRBJ2-7, with a tentative D call TRBD1 (6 bases). CDR1 is SGHNT, CDR2 YYREEE, per germline (reference sequence). CDR3 length: 15 residues. The germline V and J ends were trimmed by 4 bases and 6 bases, with 20 bases remaining between them. The CDR3 loop is CASSPSADRLSEQYF. The CDR3 nucleotides read TGTGCCAGCAGCCCCTCGGCAGACAGGCTAAGCGAGCAGTACTTC.